This T cell receptor (beta chain) comes out of a study of regulatory T cells in long-lasting Graves disease. Time point in this sample: newly diagnosed GD, antithyroid drugs for less than 3 months. PBMC RNA served as the TCR library source. Investigators report Graves' disease was diagnosed under American Thyroid Association guidelines. This clonotype appeared many times. Its cognate antigen is unknown. The CDR3 extends over 14 amino acids. The V and J ends lost 7 bases and 2 bases, in that order; junction bases with no gene match: 7. Germline loops: CDR1 MNHNS, CDR2 SASEGT. Whole-study results and caveats: Clonotypes that were public and shared totalled a few thousand in persistent patients versus over 800 in new patients. Among samples with persistent disease, TRBV28, TRBJ1-2 and TRBJ2-5 were favored.

Through Arm-PCR of CDR3 regions and iRepertoire HTBI primers, TCR beta libraries were built. TCRdb re-called the multiplex PCR reads through MiXCR, storing one row per CDR3 protein. Of 520,000 or so distinct CDR3 sequences detected, about 12% appear once; the ten largest clones hold approximately 9.6%. These data were likewise used in another study, on T cells in Graves' hyperthyroidism and ophthalmopathy. Per that study: Most clonotypes that expanded in the thyroid above 0.001 also showed up in blood.

The sequence came from a woman in her 30s with Graves disease. The chain is built from TRBV6-1 and TRBJ1-2; 7 bases agree with TRBD1. Source: peripheral blood mononuclear cells (PBMCs), taken at new diagnosis, from a patient treated with antithyroid drugs. CDR3 in amino acids: CASTIAQGNYGYTF. The CDR3 DNA sequence: TGTGCCAGCACTATAGCACAGGGGAACTATGGCTACACCTTC.